The sequence of this T cell receptor beta chain was determined in a study of blood T cell repertoires in COVID-19 (dated by TCRdb to the early 2020s). Turning to the overall study: Collaborator samples came from the United States, Italy and Spain and covered acute and convalescent phases of COVID-19. The prospective study material was composed of cDNA or gDNA derived from T cells, B-cell-depleted T cells, or PBMCs. The repertoires were released in a freely available public database meant as a resource for research on the immune response to SARS-CoV-2. The samples were drawn from the first 160 participants of the ongoing ImmuneRACE study and from 950 to 1,500 subjects provided by 6 global collaborators. Where HLA class I and class II types were available, the types were taken from metadata supplied by the sample provider, not from assay-based typing. The sample metadata nearly always contained a de-identified subject ID, COVID-19 status, age in years and sex. Subjects who had been exposed to COVID-19, were actively infected with it, or had recovered from it provided the deeply sampled blood TCRbeta repertoires that made up the dataset. Broader findings and caveats from the paper: The quantity of clinical and demographic metadata differed by source and by participant and was supplied without curation.

TCRbeta CDR3 regions were amplified from genomic DNA by means of the immunoSEQ Assay, a bias-controlled multiplex PCR. As for how the authors treated the data: Within the assay, amplification of reference gene primers was used to estimate how many nucleated cells each sample contained. To quantify the absolute abundance of each unique TCRbeta CDR3 rearrangement, sequence reads were collapsed and filtered. For each sample, productive Simpson clonality was calculated as the square root of Simpson's diversity index across productive rearrangements. The table comes from immuneACCESS by way of TCRdb, which keeps in-frame sequences with V and J called. Part of the clones is missing from these tables; in studies checked, under half for an unresolved V gene and the rest for unknown reasons. V, J and clone size are taken as reported in that table, and D and trimming were inferred from the DNA itself. The sample table records 300,000 or so clones; about 90% of these occur just once. The ten top clones hold more than 0.8% of the sample.

In the prospective study, participants were roughly 18 to 95 years old, resided in about two dozen geographic areas of the United States, and were enrolled through a virtual design. Cohort assignment in the prospective study relied on participant-reported clinical history from a screening survey and a study questionnaire. For ImmuneRACE Cohort 3, a participant was defined as recovered based on two consecutive negative NP/OP PCR tests, clearance by a healthcare professional, or resolution of symptoms. In the prospective study, mobile phlebotomists collected whole blood, serum and a nasopharyngeal or oropharyngeal swab from each participant. Prospective study participants could optionally give additional blood draws and questionnaires over a roughly 2-month period. Prospective study blood samples were shipped either frozen or at room temperature before DNA extraction. Cut back by 3 bases and 0 bases, the V and J ends lie 7 bases apart. The germline V gene sets CDR1 to SGHRS and CDR2 to YFSETQ. The CDR3 covers 14 residues, taking in both the cysteine and the phenylalanine. Only the CDR3 portion is preserved as DNA: 42 bases, with reading frame beginning at the first base.

This clone was observed a handful of times. The antigen it binds to is not known. No base quality values were provided; no much bigger clone lies one nucleotide off. The chain is encoded by TRBV5-1 joined to TRBJ1-3; the D region possibly corresponds to TRBD1 (5 bases align). The source is a woman in her 30s who had recovered from COVID-19. Sequenced sample: PBMCs or T cells enriched from blood (not recorded which). The CDR3 reads as follows: CASSSDNSGNTIYF. The bases are TGCGCCAGCAGCTCGGACAACTCTGGAAACACCATATATTTT.